This T cell receptor (beta chain) was retrieved from a study of identical twins. Template switching added a universal primer site; cDNA carried unique molecular identifiers. TCRdb analysed the 5' RACE reads with MiXCR anew, one entry per CDR3 protein. The sample consists of roughly 480,000 distinct CDR3 sequences, 20% to 30% of them appearing once. Comment on this clonotype: Its antigen is currently unknown.

Trimming removed 0 bases from V and 5 bases from J, with 14 bases in between. CDR1 and CDR2 from the germline V gene are DFQATT and SNEGSKA (reference sequence). This CDR3 contains 15 residues. Notes on the study in general: Interpretation of the results relied on cross-sectional statistical analysis and not on following the same donors. Sequences that were out-of-frame, alpha and twin-shared displayed an excess of low generation probability.

Separately, the same data were catalogued under a study of T cells expressing NK-cell markers.

This clonotype was obtained from a woman aged 18-35 years in good health. Sequences were obtained from CD4+ T cells sorted from blood. The chain is built from TRBV20-1 and TRBJ2-1; D not resolved. The CDR3: CSARDSSPPHNEQFF. DNA for the CDR3: TGCAGTGCTAGAGATTCTTCGCCTCCTCACAATGAGCAGTTCTTC.